The 24 T cell receptor beta chains presented below share a single source sample, sequenced in a study of blood T cell repertoires in COVID-19. Profiling relied on immunoSEQ multiplex PCR, and the TCRdb table lists in-frame clones only, not all of them. The sample includes roughly 400,000 clones, just under 90% of them seen just once. The source material was PBMCs or T cells enriched from blood (not recorded which). All receptors come from a woman aged 45 to 65 who had recovered from COVID-19.

The V and J genes are TRBV5-8 and TRBJ1-4; TRBD1 agrees at 9 bases. Trimming took 4 bases from V and 3 from J; bases not matched to a gene: 13. This CDR3 spans 18 amino acids. Germline V gene data show CDR1 as SGHTS and CDR2 as YDEGEE. DNA of the CDR3: TGTGCCAGCAGCCCCGCCGATCGGACAGGGGATTCTAATGAAAAACTGTTTTTT. Its translation: CASSPADRTGDSNEKLFF.

The chain employs TRBV2 and TRBJ2-4, with D possibly being TRBD1 (5 bases). The V end lost 2 bases, the J end lost 0 bases, and 8 bases lay between the germline ends. The V gene's germline CDR1 is SNHLY and CDR2 FYNNEI. The CDR3 has 15 amino acids. CDR3 in DNA: TGTGCCAGCAGTGAACGGACAATAGCCAAAAACATTCAGTACTTC. Translated, it gives CASSERTIAKNIQYF.

V usage is TRBV15 and J usage is TRBJ2-1, with D possibly TRBD2 on 5 matching bases. The germline CDR1 and CDR2 sequences are LNHNV and YYDKDF (reference sequence). V was shortened by 0 bases and J by 2 bases, with 11 bases between the two germline ends. The CDR3 is 16 amino acids. The CDR3 loop reads CATSRDPAGTYNEQFF. The DNA of the CDR3 is TGTGCCACCAGCAGAGACCCCGCGGGTACCTACAATGAGCAGTTCTTC.

V is TRBV6-5 and J is TRBJ1-1; D is uncertain. The CDR3 extends over 16 amino acids. Germline CDR1 reads MNHEY; CDR2 reads SVGAGI. V dropped 2 bases and J dropped 0 bases, with 13 bases sitting between them. The CDR3 reads CASSYRVGGLNTEAFF. The CDR3 coding sequence is TGTGCCAGCAGTTACCGGGTGGGAGGGTTGAACACTGAAGCTTTCTTT.

J is TRBJ1-1 and V is TRBV28; D gene ambiguous. V lost 4 bases and J lost 2, with 8 bases in between. In germline, CDR1 is MDHEN, CDR2 SYDVKM. This CDR3 is built from 13 residues. The CDR3 bases are TGTGCCAGCAGTTCCGGGTTCAACACTGAAGCTTTCTTT. This gives the protein CASSSGFNTEAFF. Full variable domain (outside the CDR3, taken from reference TRBV28 and TRBJ1-1): DVKVTQSSRYLVKRTGEKVFLECVQDMDHENMFWYRQDPGLGLRLIYFSYDVKMKEKGDIPEGYSVSREKKERFSLILESASTNQTSMYLCASSSGFNTEAFFGQGTRLTVV.

This rearrangement joins TRBV2 to TRBJ2-6; TRBD2 aligns across 7 bases. The CDR3 runs to 14 residues. The germline V gene has CDR1 SNHLY and CDR2 FYNNEI. V dropped 10 bases and J dropped 0; count of bases not matched to a gene: 3. The CDR3 DNA reads TGTGCCAAGGGAGGGGCCTCTGGGGCCAACGTCCTGACTTTC. Translating gives CAKGGASGANVLTF.

The chain employs TRBV3-1 (or the pseudogene TRBV3-2) and TRBJ2-1, with D perhaps matching TRBD2 (6 bases). The germline V gene has CDR1 LGHDT and CDR2 YNNKEL (reference sequence). V lost 3 bases to trimming and J lost 9 bases, with 9 bases between them. The CDR3 contains 12 residues. The CDR3 DNA follows: TGTGCCAGCAGCCACTCCGGGGGTGAGCAGTTCTTC. Encoded protein: CASSHSGGEQFF.

This chain connects TRBV5-1 to TRBJ2-3; the D is unclear. There are 14 residues in the CDR3. The germline V gene encodes CDR1 SGHRS and CDR2 YFSETQ. The V end lost 0 bases, the J end lost 2 bases, and 7 bases lay between the germline ends. DNA of the CDR3: TGCGCCAGCAGCTTGGATGGAGTCACAGATACGCAGTATTTT. Amino acid sequence: CASSLDGVTDTQYF.

The chain uses TRBV5-1 and TRBJ2-7, with 7 bases matching TRBD1. Germline trimming cut 2 bases from V and 2 bases from J; bases unmatched to any gene: 10. This CDR3 has 16 residues. Germline V lookup: CDR1 SGHRS, CDR2 YFSETQ. The CDR3 bases are TGCGCCAGCAGCTTTACCCGGGACAGCATAACCTACGAGCAGTACTTC. As protein: CASSFTRDSITYEQYF.

The J gene is TRBJ2-5, the V gene TRBV5-1; 13 nucleotides line up with TRBD2. CDR3 length equals 16 residues. Losses at the gene ends were 5 bases for V and 1 base for J; bases not matched to a gene: 5. Germline CDR1 is SGHRS and CDR2 is YFSETQ. The CDR3 spells CASREGLAGLQETQYF. CDR3 DNA: TGCGCCAGCAGGGAGGGACTAGCGGGGCTCCAAGAGACCCAGTACTTC.

CDR3 loop: CASSRLEGQGISPLHF. DNA for the CDR3: TGTGCCAGCTCACGGCTAGAGGGACAGGGGATTTCACCCCTCCACTTT. The chain combines TRBV18 with TRBJ1-6, with 10 positions matching TRBD1. The CDR3 is made up of 16 amino acids. Germline V gene sequence: CDR1 KGHSH, CDR2 LQKENI. The V and J ends lost 4 bases and 9 bases, in that order; junction bases with no gene match: 9. Based on the CDR3 plus reference TRBV18 and TRBJ1-6, the full variable domain is NAGVMQNPRHLVRRRGQEARLRCSPMKGHSHVYWYRQLPEEGLKFMVYLQKENIIDESGMPKERFSAEFPKEGPSILRIQQVVRGDSAAYFCASSRLEGQGISPLHFGNGTRLTVT.

The chain joins TRBV7-8 to TRBJ2-7, with 7 bases identical to TRBD1. V was pared by 4 bases and J by 4 bases, with 10 bases of the junction left unmatched. This CDR3 is built from 15 residues. CDR1 and CDR2 from the germline V gene are SGHVS and FQNEAQ. The DNA for the CDR3 is TGTGCCAGCAGCTCACTCCGGGACAGCTCATACGAGCAGTACTTC. This codes for CASSSLRDSSYEQYF.

The gene calls are TRBV27 and TRBJ1-6; TRBD1 matches 8 bases. V shed 6 bases and J 9 bases; nucleotides not matched to a gene: 1. The CDR3 length is 12 residues. Germline lookup yields CDR1 MNHEY and CDR2 SMNVEV (reference sequence). CDR3 nucleotides: TGTGCCAGCAGGACAGGGGTTTCACCCCTCCACTTT. It translates to CASRTGVSPLHF.

The chain carries TRBV19 and TRBJ1-2; D unresolved. The germline V gene encodes CDR1 LNHDA and CDR2 SQIVND (reference sequence). V shed 4 bases and J shed 5 bases, with 17 bases lying between them. CDR3 length: 15 residues. The CDR3 loop is CASSRSGVGVYGYTF. CDR3 nucleotides: TGTGCCAGTAGTAGATCAGGCGTCGGCGTATATGGCTACACCTTC.

The V gene is TRBV6-2 or TRBV6-3, the J gene TRBJ2-1; perhaps TRBD2 as D (5 bases). Germline loops: CDR1 MNHEY, CDR2 SVGEGT. CDR3 length: 15 residues. The germline V and J ends were trimmed by 6 bases and 4 bases, with 16 bases remaining between them. The CDR3: CASSRTGNSYNEQFF. The DNA for the CDR3 is TGTGCCAGCAGCCGGACGGGAAATTCGTACAATGAGCAGTTCTTC.

The J gene is TRBJ2-7, the V gene TRBV3-1 (or the pseudogene TRBV3-2); a weak D match, TRBD1 (6 bases). The CDR3 sequence is 14 residues long. Trimming stripped 0 bases from V and 6 bases from J, with 12 bases between. CDR1 and CDR2 from the germline V gene are LGHDT and YNNKEL (reference sequence). The CDR3: CASSQDRGFGEQYF. CDR3 nucleotide sequence: TGTGCCAGCAGCCAAGATAGGGGGTTCGGCGAGCAGTACTTC.

V is TRBV11-2 and J is TRBJ2-5; 7 bases align to TRBD2. The CDR3 loop spans 15 amino acids. After removal of 2 bases from V and 2 bases from J, the junction contained 5 bases not matched to a gene. In germline, CDR1 is SGHAT, CDR2 FQNNGV. The CDR3 sequence: CASSLSPAGQETQYF. The CDR3 DNA reads TGTGCCAGCAGCTTATCCCCAGCGGGGCAAGAGACCCAGTACTTC.

The CDR3 nucleotides read TGTGCCAGCAGTGAACAGGGTACCGGGGAGCTGTTTTTT. Protein sequence: CASSEQGTGELFF. V and J are TRBV6-4 and TRBJ2-2; TRBD1 is a possible D gene (6 bases). The CDR3 contains 13 residues. Trimming stripped 3 bases from V and 5 bases from J, with 7 bases between. Per the germline V gene, CDR1 is MRHNA and CDR2 is SNTAGT.

The chain has TRBV29-1 and TRBJ1-1, with D hard to call. The germline CDR1 and CDR2 sequences are SQVTM and ANQGSEA. V lost 4 bases and J 0 bases, leaving 9 bases between the germline ends. The CDR3 is made up of 13 amino acids. The CDR3 DNA sequence: TGCAGCGTTGTACGCCAGTTGAACACTGAAGCTTTCTTT. It codes for CSVVRQLNTEAFF.

The chain carries TRBV6-5 and TRBJ2-1; D remains unclear. This CDR3 comprises 12 residues. Germline lookup yields CDR1 MNHEY and CDR2 SVGAGI. Trimming left V 4 bases short and J 7 bases short, with 8 bases between. CDR3 in amino acids: CASSSPSNEQFF. DNA of the CDR3: TGTGCCAGCAGTTCTCCCTCGAATGAGCAGTTCTTC.

The chain is built from TRBV10-3 and TRBJ1-5, with TRBD1 matching over 11 bases. CDR1 and CDR2 from the germline V gene are ENHRY and SYGVKD. The CDR3 sequence is 14 residues long. Germline trimming cut 0 bases from V and 10 bases from J; bases unmatched to any gene: 2. Here the CDR3 DNA reads TGTGCCATCAGTGAGTCGGACAGGGGGCAACCCCAGCATTTT. Translating gives CAISESDRGQPQHF.

The CDR3 DNA is TGTGCCGACGGGACACTCCCGGGCACTGAAGCTTTCTTT. Translating it yields CADGTLPGTEAFF. The rearrangement joins TRBV2 to TRBJ1-1, with TRBD1 as a possible D gene (6 bases). The CDR3 runs to 13 residues. Trimming shortened V by 11 bases and J by 4 bases, and 17 bases separated the two germline ends. CDR1 and CDR2 (germline): SNHLY, FYNNEI.

In this sample, this clone turned up once. J is TRBJ1-1 and V is TRBV2, with 7 bases lining up with TRBD1. After removal of 2 bases from V and 1 base from J, the junction contained 4 bases not matched to a gene. The germline CDR1 and CDR2 sequences are SNHLY and FYNNEI. This CDR3 is built from 15 residues. The CDR3 nucleotides are TGTGCCAGCAGTGAACAGGGGGTGAAGAACACTGAAGCTTTCTTT. Its translation is CASSEQGVKNTEAFF. Variable domain in full (rest from reference TRBV2 and TRBJ1-1): EPEVTQTPSHQVTQMGQEVILRCVPISNHLYFYWYRQILGQKVEFLVSFYNNEISEKSEIFDDQFSVERPDGSNFTLKIRSTKLEDSAMYFCASSEQGVKNTEAFFGQGTRLTVV.

This clone was detected a few times. The chain links TRBV7-8 to TRBJ2-3; weak D call: TRBD2 (6 bases). V was shortened by 6 bases and J by 3 bases, with 16 bases between the two germline ends. This CDR3 comprises 15 residues. CDR1 SGHVS and CDR2 FQNEAQ come from the germline V gene. Here the CDR3 reads CASRAWRLETDTQYF. CDR3 sequence (DNA): TGTGCCAGCAGAGCTTGGAGACTAGAAACAGATACGCAGTATTTT.